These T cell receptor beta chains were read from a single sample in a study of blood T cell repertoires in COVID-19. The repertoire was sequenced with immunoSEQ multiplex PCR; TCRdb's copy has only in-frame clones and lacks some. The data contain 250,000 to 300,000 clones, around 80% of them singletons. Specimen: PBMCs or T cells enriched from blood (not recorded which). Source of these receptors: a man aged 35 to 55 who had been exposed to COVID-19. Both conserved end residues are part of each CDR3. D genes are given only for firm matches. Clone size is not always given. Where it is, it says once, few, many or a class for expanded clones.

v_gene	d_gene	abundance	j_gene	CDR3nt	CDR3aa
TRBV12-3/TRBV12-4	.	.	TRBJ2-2	TGTGCCAGCAGCCAGGGTACCGGGGAGCTGTTTTTT	CASSQGTGELFF
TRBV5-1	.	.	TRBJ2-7	TGCGCCAGCAGCCGGGAAGGAGGGTTGGGGTCCTACGAGCAGTACTTC	CASSREGGLGSYEQYF
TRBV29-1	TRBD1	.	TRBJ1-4	TGCAGCGTCGTCCGGGACAGGGATGAAAAACTGTTTTTT	CSVVRDRDEKLFF
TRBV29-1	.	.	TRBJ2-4	TGCAGCGTGCAGTCCGGCGACGGAACTAATACCAAAAACATTCAGTACTTC	CSVQSGDGTNTKNIQYF
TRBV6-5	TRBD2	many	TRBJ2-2	TGTGCCAGCCGGGGCGGGAGGTCCGGGGAGCTGTTTTTT	CASRGGRSGELFF
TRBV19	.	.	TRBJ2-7	TGTGCCGGGGGCCCATTGGGCGACGAGCAGTACTTC	CAGGPLGDEQYF
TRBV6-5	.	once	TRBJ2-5	TGTGCCAGCACCCCCTGGAGCGGGTCACAAGAGACCCAGTACTTC	CASTPWSGSQETQYF
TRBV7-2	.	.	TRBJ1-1	TGTGCCAGCAGCTTAATCGGGCGGGGGGAAGAAGCTTTCTTT	CASSLIGRGEEAFF
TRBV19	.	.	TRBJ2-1	TGTGCCAGTAGTATCCCGGGACTTGACAACAATGAGCAGTTCTTC	CASSIPGLDNNEQFF
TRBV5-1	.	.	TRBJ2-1	TGCGCCAGCAGCTTGTCCATTGAGCAGTTCTTC	CASSLSIEQFF
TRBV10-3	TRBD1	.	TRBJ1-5	TGTGCCATCAGCCCTGGGACAGGGCGGGCCCAGCCCCAGCATTTT	CAISPGTGRAQPQHF
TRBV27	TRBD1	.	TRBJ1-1	TGTGCCAGCAGTTCTCCACCGGGACAGGGACGCAGCGCTGAAGCTTTCTTT	CASSSPPGQGRSAEAFF
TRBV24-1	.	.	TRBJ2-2	TGTGCCACCAGACTAGGTTCAGGCGGGGAGCTGTTTTTT	CATRLGSGGELFF
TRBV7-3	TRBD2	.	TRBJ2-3	TGTGCCAGCAGCCCCGGGACTAGCGGGACCAGCACAGATACGCAGTATTTT	CASSPGTSGTSTDTQYF
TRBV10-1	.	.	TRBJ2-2	TGCGCCAGCAGTGAGGCCCCCGTCGGGTCGGCCGGGGAGCTGTTTTTT	CASSEAPVGSAGELFF
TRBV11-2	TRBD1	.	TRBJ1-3	TGTGCCAGCAGCGAGGGGGCCGTAGGAAACACCATATATTTT	CASSEGAVGNTIYF
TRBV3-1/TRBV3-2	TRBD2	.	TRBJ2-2	TGTGCCAGCAGCCAAGAAGGGGGCGGGAGGGCCAGGGGATACACCGGGGAGCTGTTTTTT	CASSQEGGGRARGYTGELFF
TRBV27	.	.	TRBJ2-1	TGTGCCAGCAGTTTTGGGACATACAATGAGCAGTTCTTC	CASSFGTYNEQFF
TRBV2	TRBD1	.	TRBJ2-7	TGTGCCAGCAGCGCCGGGACAGCGAGTTACGAGCAGTACTTC	CASSAGTASYEQYF
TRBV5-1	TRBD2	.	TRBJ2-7	TGCGCCAGCAGCCTCCGATCCCGGACTAGCGGGGTCTCCTACGAGCAGTACTTC	CASSLRSRTSGVSYEQYF
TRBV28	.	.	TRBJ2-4	TGTGCCAGCAGTTCCTCACGAGGGTCCAACATTCAGTACTTC	CASSSSRGSNIQYF
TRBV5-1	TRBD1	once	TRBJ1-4	TGCGCCAGCAGCCCGGACAGGGCTAATGAAAAACTGTTTTTT	CASSPDRANEKLFF
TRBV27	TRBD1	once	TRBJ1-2	TGTGCCAGCAGTTTGACAGGGATTTTGTCTGGCTACACCTTC	CASSLTGILSGYTF
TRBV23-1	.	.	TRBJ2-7	TGCGCCAGCAGTCAATCCCCCGGGCAGGGGACCCACGAGCAGTACTTC	CASSQSPGQGTHEQYF
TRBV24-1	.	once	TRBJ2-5	TGTGCCACCAGTGATTTCCTACAAGAGACCCAGTACTTC	CATSDFLQETQYF
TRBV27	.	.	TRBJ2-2	TGTGCCAGCAGACAATCGAGGGCGAACACCGGGGAGCTGTTTTTT	CASRQSRANTGELFF
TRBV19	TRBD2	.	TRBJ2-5	TGTGCCAGTAGGTCAACTAGCGGGAGTAGTGAGACCCAGTACTTC	CASRSTSGSSETQYF
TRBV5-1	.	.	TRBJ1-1	TGCGCCAGCAGCTTGGCGCTCGGGGGAGGGAACACTGAAGCTTTCTTT	CASSLALGGGNTEAFF
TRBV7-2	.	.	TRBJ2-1	TGTGCCAGCAGCTTCGACCGGGGGTCCTACAATGAGCAGTTCTTC	CASSFDRGSYNEQFF